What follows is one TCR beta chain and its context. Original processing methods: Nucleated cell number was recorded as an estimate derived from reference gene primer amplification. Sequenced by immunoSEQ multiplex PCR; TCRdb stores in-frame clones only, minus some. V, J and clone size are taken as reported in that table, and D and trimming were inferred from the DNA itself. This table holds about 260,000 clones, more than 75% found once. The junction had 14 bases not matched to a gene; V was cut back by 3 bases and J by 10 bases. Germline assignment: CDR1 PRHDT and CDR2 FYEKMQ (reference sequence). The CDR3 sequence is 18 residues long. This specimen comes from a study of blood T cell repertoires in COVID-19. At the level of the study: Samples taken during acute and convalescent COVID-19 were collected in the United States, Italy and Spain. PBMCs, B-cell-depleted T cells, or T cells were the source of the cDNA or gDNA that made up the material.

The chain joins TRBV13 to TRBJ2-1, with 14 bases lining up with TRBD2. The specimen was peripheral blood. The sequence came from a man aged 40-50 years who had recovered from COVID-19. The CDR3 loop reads CASSFTTPGLAGVWEQFF. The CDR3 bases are TGTGCCAGCAGCTTCACAACTCCGGGACTAGCGGGGGTATGGGAGCAGTTCTTC.